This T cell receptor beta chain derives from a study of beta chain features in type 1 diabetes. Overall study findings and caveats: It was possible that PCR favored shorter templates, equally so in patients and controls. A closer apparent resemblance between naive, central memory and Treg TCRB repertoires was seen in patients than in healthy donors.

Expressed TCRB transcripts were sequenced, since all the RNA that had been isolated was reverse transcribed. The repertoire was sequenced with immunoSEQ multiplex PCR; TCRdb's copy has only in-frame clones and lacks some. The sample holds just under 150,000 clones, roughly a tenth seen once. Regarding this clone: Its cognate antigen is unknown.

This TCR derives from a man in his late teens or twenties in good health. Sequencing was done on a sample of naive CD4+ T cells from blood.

The DNA for the CDR3 is TGTGCCAGCAGCGTAGCCCCAGGACAGAGGAATGAAAAACTGTTTTTT. Translation: CASSVAPGQRNEKLFF. This chain links TRBV9 with TRBJ1-4; possibly TRBD1 for D (6 bases). V was shortened by 0 bases and J by 5 bases, with 14 bases between the two germline ends. Germline CDR1 reads SGDLS; CDR2 reads YYNGEE. This CDR3 is built from 16 residues.